Listed below are T cell receptor beta chains from one sample, sequenced in a study of T cells expressing NK-cell markers. TCRdb re-called the 5' RACE reads and catalogs CDR3 proteins one per entry, DNA excluded. The listing records about 3,400 distinct CDR3 sequences. Sequenced: blood T cells: a sorted CD56 or NKG2C T cell subset, CD4+ or CD8+ T cells, or bulk PBMC T cells (not recorded which). These receptors originate from a man aged 18 to 69 in good health. CDR3s include the opening cysteine and the closing phenylalanine or tryptophan. Not all rows give a size; the values are once, few, many and, for expanded clones, a class.

CDR3aa,v_gene,abundance,j_gene
CASSSLDYTYSTDTQYF,TRBV28,NA,TRBJ2-3
CASSQDGAVKQPQHF,TRBV3-1,NA,TRBJ1-5
CASSQGQTGSYEQYF,TRBV3-1,NA,TRBJ2-7
CSAANALAGAHYEQYF,TRBV20-1,large,TRBJ2-7
CTSGVLNQPQHF,TRBV1,NA,TRBJ1-5
CASSRPRERWNEQFF,TRBV7-2,NA,TRBJ2-1
CASSDGQASTDTQYF,TRBV6-4,NA,TRBJ2-3
CSVTPRKEHQETQYF,TRBV29-1,NA,TRBJ2-5
CASSPSGLGTDTQYF,TRBV28,NA,TRBJ2-3
CASSFRQASSYEQYF,TRBV7-9,NA,TRBJ2-7
CASSVGSLNEQFF,TRBV9,NA,TRBJ2-1
CASSPQGNEAFF,TRBV7-2,NA,TRBJ1-1
CASSLSENTEAFF,TRBV11-2,NA,TRBJ1-1
CASRDWRADTQYF,TRBV12-3/TRBV12-4,medium-sized,TRBJ2-3
CASSLGTSGGAVVPDTQYF,TRBV12-3/TRBV12-4,NA,TRBJ2-3
CASSMLGTPLHF,TRBV19,NA,TRBJ1-6
CASPRTSGYTDTQYF,TRBV6-1,NA,TRBJ2-3
CSARPSGRALDTQYF,TRBV20-1,NA,TRBJ2-3
CASSQEGLAGARQFF,TRBV4-3,NA,TRBJ2-1
CASSLAASAGFGVLTF,TRBV7-2,NA,TRBJ2-6